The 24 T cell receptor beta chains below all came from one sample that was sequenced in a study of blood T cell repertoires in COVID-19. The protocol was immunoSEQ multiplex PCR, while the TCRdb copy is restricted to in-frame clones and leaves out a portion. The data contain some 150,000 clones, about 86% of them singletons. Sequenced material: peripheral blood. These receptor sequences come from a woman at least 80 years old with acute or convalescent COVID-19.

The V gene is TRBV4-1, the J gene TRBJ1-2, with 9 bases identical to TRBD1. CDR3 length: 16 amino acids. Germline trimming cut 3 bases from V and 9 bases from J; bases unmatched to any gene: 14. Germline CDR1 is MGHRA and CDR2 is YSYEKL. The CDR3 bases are TGCGCCAGCAGCCAGGCTGGCGGGACAGGGTTTCATAGCTACACCTTC. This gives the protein CASSQAGGTGFHSYTF.

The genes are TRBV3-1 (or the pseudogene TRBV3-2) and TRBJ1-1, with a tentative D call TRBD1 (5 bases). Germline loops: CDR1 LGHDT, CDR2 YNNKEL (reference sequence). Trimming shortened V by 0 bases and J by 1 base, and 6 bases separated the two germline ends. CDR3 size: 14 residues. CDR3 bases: TGTGCCAGCAGCCAAGAGGGGGGGAACACTGAAGCTTTCTTT. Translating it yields CASSQEGGNTEAFF.

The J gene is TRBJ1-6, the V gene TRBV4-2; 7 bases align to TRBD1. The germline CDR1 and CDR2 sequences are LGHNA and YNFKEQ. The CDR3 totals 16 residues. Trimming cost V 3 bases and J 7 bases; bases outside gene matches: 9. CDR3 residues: CASSHDRVQRNSPLHF. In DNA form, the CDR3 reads TGTGCCAGCAGCCACGACAGGGTACAAAGGAATTCACCCCTCCACTTT.

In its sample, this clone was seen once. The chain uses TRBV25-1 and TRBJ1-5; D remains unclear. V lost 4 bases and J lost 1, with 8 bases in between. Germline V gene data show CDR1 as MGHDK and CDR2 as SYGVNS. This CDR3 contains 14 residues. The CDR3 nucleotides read TGTGCCAGCAGTGCACAGACGAGCAATCAGCCCCAGCATTTT. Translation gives CASSAQTSNQPQHF.

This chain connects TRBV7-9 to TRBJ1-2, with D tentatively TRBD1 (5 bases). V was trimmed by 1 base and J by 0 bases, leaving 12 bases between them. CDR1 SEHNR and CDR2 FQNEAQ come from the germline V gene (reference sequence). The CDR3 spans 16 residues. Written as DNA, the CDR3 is TGTGCCAGCAGCTTAGACTTGACAGTAACTAACTATGGCTACACCTTC. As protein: CASSLDLTVTNYGYTF.

The CDR3 loop reads CASSFWTGMDEKLFF. Here the CDR3 DNA reads TGTGCCAGCAGCTTTTGGACAGGGATGGATGAAAAACTGTTTTTT. This chain connects TRBV5-6 to TRBJ1-4; 8 positions agree with TRBD1. The CDR3 is 15 amino acids. Germline V lookup: CDR1 SGHDT, CDR2 YYEEEE. Unmatched junction bases numbered 6, after V lost 2 bases and J lost 6 bases.

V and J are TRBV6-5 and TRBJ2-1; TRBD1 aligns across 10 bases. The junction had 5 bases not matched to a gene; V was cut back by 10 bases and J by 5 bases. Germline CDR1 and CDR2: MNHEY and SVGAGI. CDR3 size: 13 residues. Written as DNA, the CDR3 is TGTGCCACTCAGACAGGGGGCCACAATGAGCAGTTCTTC. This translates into CATQTGGHNEQFF.

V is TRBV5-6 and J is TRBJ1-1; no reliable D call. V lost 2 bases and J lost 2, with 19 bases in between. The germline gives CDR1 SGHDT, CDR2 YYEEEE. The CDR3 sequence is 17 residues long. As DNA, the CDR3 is TGTGCCAGCAGCTTACGAGTTATTGTGGAGTCAAACACTGAAGCTTTCTTT. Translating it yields CASSLRVIVESNTEAFF.

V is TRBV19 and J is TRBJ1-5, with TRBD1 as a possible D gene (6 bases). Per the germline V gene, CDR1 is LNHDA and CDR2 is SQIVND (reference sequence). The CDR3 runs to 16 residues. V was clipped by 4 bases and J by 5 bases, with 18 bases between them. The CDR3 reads CASSTERQAGYQPQHF. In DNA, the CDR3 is TGTGCCAGTAGTACCGAACGACAGGCAGGGTATCAGCCCCAGCATTTT.

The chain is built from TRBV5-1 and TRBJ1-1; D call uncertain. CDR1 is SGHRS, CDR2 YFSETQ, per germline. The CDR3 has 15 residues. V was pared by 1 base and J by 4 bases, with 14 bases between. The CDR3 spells CASSLRYPGSTEAFF. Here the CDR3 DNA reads TGCGCCAGCAGCTTGCGGTACCCCGGGAGCACTGAAGCTTTCTTT.

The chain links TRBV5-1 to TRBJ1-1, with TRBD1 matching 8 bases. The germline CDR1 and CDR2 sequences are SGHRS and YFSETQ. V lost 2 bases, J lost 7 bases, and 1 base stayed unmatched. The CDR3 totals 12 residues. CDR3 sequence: CASSLDRGEAFF. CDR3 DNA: TGCGCCAGCAGCTTAGACAGGGGTGAAGCTTTCTTT.

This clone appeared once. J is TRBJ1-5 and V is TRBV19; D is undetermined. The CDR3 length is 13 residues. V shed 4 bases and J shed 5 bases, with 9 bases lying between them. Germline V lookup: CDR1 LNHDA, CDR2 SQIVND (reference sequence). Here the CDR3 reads CASSTRRDQPQHF. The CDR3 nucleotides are TGTGCCAGTAGTACCCGACGGGATCAGCCCCAGCATTTT.

The CDR3 DNA reads TGTGCCAGCAGCTCTCCGGGGTCCACTGTGGGCACCGGGGAGCTGTTTTTT. Its protein product is CASSSPGSTVGTGELFF. The chain couples TRBV5-4 to TRBJ2-2, with a possible D match to TRBD2 (5 bases). The V gene's germline CDR1 is SGHNT and CDR2 YYREEE (reference sequence). Trimming stripped 3 bases from V and 4 bases from J, with 19 bases between. This CDR3 contains 17 residues.

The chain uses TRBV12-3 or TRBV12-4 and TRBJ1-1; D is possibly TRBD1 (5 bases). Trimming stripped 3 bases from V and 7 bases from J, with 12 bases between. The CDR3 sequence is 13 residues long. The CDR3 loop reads CASSFGQGVEAFF. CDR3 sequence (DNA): TGTGCCAGCAGTTTTGGGCAAGGGGTTGAAGCTTTCTTT.

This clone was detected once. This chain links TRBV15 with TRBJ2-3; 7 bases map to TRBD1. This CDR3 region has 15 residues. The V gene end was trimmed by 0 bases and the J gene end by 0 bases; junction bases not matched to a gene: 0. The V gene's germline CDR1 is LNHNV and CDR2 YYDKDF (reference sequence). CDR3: CATSREGQSTDTQYF. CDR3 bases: TGTGCCACCAGCAGAGAGGGACAGAGCACAGATACGCAGTATTTT.

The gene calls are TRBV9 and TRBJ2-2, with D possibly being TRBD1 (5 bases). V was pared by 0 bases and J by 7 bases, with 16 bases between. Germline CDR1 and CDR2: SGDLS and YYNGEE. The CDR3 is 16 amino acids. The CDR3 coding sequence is TGTGCCAGCAGCGTAGGGGTGACCAGGGTTGTCGGGGAGCTGTTTTTT. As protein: CASSVGVTRVVGELFF. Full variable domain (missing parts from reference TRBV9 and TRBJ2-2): DSGVTQTPKHLITATGQRVTLRCSPRSGDLSVYWYQQSLDQGLQFLIQYYNGEERAKGNILERFSAQQFPDLHSELNLSSLELGDSALYFCASSVGVTRVVGELFFGEGSRLTVL.

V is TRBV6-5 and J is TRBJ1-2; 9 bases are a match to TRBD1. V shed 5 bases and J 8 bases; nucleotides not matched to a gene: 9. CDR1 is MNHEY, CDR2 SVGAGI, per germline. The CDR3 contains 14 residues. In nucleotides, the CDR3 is TGTGCCAGCAGTCTCGACAGGGGGGTTGTCGGCTACACCTTC. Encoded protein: CASSLDRGVVGYTF.

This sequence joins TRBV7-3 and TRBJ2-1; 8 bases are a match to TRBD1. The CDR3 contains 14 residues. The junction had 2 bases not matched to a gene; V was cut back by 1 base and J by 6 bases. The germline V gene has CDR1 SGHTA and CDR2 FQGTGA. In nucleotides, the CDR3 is TGTGCCAGCAGCTTAATGGACAGGGTCAATGAGCAGTTCTTC. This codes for CASSLMDRVNEQFF.

CDR3 loop: CASTTSGTGEQYF. The CDR3 region has the DNA TGTGCCAGCACCACGAGCGGGACAGGCGAGCAGTACTTC. This sequence joins TRBV7-2 and TRBJ2-7, with D perhaps TRBD1 (8 bases). Germline CDR1 and CDR2: SGHTA and FQGNSA. The CDR3 length is 13 residues. The V gene lost 7 bases and the J gene lost 6 bases, with 16 bases spanning the gap.

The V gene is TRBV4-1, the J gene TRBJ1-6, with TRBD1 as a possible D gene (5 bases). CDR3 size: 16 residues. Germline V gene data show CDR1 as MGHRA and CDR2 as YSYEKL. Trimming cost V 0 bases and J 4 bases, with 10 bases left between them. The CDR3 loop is CASSQEQASYNSPLHF. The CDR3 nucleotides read TGCGCCAGCAGCCAAGAACAGGCCAGTTATAATTCACCCCTCCACTTT.

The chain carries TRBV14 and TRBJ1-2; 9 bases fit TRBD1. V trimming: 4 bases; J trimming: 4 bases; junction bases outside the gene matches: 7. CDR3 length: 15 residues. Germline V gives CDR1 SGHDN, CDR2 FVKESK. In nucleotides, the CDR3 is TGTGCCAGCAGCCTTTGGCGGGACAGGGTCTATGGCTACACCTTC. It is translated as CASSLWRDRVYGYTF.

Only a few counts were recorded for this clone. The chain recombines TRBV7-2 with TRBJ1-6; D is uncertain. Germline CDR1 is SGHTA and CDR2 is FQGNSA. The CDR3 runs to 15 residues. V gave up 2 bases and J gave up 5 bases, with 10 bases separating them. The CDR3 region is CASSLIRENNSPLHF. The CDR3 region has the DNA TGTGCCAGCAGCTTAATAAGGGAGAATAATTCACCCCTCCACTTT.

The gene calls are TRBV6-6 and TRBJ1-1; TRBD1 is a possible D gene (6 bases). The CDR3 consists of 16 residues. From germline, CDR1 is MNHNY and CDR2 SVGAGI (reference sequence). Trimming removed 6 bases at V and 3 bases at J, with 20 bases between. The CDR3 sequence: CASSPPRRGGYTEAFF. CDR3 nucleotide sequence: TGTGCCAGCAGCCCCCCCCGGAGGGGGGGGTACACTGAAGCTTTCTTT.

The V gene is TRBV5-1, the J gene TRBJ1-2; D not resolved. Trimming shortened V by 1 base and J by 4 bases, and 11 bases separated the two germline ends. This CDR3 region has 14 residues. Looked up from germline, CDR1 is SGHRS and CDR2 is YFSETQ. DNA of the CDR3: TGCGCCAGCAGCTTGCGGGAATTGGCCTATGGCTACACCTTC. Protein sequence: CASSLRELAYGYTF.